A single sample gave rise to the 23 T cell receptor beta chains below, sequenced in a study of patients and donors after allogeneic stem cell transplantation. TCRdb passed the RT-PCR reads through MiXCR, listing each CDR3 protein once. In the table there are hundreds of thousands of distinct CDR3 sequences, 15% to 20% of which are singletons. Sequencing input: blood, either unsorted or a sorted T cell fraction (not recorded which). Every receptor here comes from a human donor who was either an allogeneic HSCT recipient or a stem cell or donor lymphocyte infusion donor (not recorded which). It is not recorded whose cells these are; they may come from a transplant donor.

The rearrangement joins TRBV29-1 to TRBJ2-7, with 10 nucleotides matching TRBD1. Germline assignment: CDR1 SQVTM and CDR2 ANQGSEA. The CDR3 is 9 residues long. V gave up 8 bases and J gave up 12 bases; unmatched junction bases: 4. Here the CDR3 reads CSFRDRGYF. The DNA for the CDR3 is TGCAGCTTCCGGGACAGGGGGTACTTC.

As DNA, the CDR3 is TGTGCCAGCAGCTTAATGGGGAGCCTGGAGCAGTACTTC. It is translated as CASSLMGSLEQYF. The chain is built from TRBV7-2 and TRBJ2-7; possibly TRBD2 for D (5 bases). This CDR3 has 13 residues. Germline V gene data show CDR1 as SGHTA and CDR2 as FQGNSA. The V and J ends lost 2 bases and 7 bases respectively, with 12 bases between them. Using reference TRBV7-2 and TRBJ2-7 for the parts outside the CDR3, the full variable domain is GAGVSQSPSNKVTEKGKDVELRCDPISGHTALYWYRQSLGQGLEFLIYFQGNSAPDKSGLPSDRFSAERTGGSVSTLTIQRTQQEDSAVYLCASSLMGSLEQYFGPGTRLTVT.

The J gene is TRBJ2-5, the V gene TRBV9, with 8 bases identical to TRBD2. J lost 3 bases, V lost 0 bases, and 1 base had no gene match. The CDR3 sequence is 14 residues long. Germline CDR1 reads SGDLS; CDR2 reads YYNGEE. As DNA, the CDR3 is TGTGCCAGCAGCGTAGCGGGAGGGAAAGAGACCCAGTACTTC. Translation: CASSVAGGKETQYF.

This clonotype was counted many times. V and J are TRBV5-1 and TRBJ2-7; tentative D call: TRBD1 (5 bases). The V gene lost 5 bases and the J gene lost 0 bases, with 15 bases spanning the gap. Germline lookup yields CDR1 SGHRS and CDR2 YFSETQ. The CDR3 has 15 amino acids. The CDR3 sequence: CASRPDTGFSYEQYF. CDR3 sequence (DNA): TGCGCCAGCAGGCCGGACACAGGCTTCTCCTACGAGCAGTACTTC.

The genes are TRBV10-3 and TRBJ1-4, with TRBD1 identical over 7 bases. Trimming removed 0 bases from V and 8 bases from J; junction bases left unmatched: 9. In germline, CDR1 is ENHRY, CDR2 SYGVKD. The CDR3 is 16 residues long. CDR3 sequence reads: CAISESVRDSREKLFF. DNA for the CDR3: TGTGCCATCAGTGAGTCGGTCCGGGACAGTCGCGAAAAACTGTTTTTT.

This clonotype was counted ten times or more. V gene TRBV12-3 or TRBV12-4 combines with J gene TRBJ2-3, with D uncertain. This CDR3 has 15 residues. The ends were cut back, 6 bases at V and 3 bases at J, with 16 bases in the middle. The CDR3 sequence: CASSPLGFNTDTQYF. The CDR3 nucleotides are TGTGCCAGCAGCCCCCTAGGTTTTAATACAGATACGCAGTATTTT.

J is TRBJ1-2 and V is TRBV6-5, with D possibly being TRBD1 (6 bases). The CDR3 has 11 residues. CDR1 and CDR2 (germline): MNHEY, SVGAGI. Deletions cut 6 bases from V and 7 bases from J, with 9 bases between. The chain's CDR3 is CASSQGSGYTF. CDR3 DNA: TGTGCCAGCAGCCAGGGGAGTGGCTACACCTTC.

The sample holds many counts of this clonotype. The chain carries TRBV25-1 and TRBJ2-5; D unclear. The CDR3 sequence is 14 residues long. V lost 1 base and J 2 bases, leaving 8 bases between the germline ends. Germline CDR1 MGHDK, CDR2 SYGVNS. CDR3 nucleotide sequence: TGTGCCAGCAGTGAATCGGCCAAACAAGAGACCCAGTACTTC. Amino acid sequence: CASSESAKQETQYF.

The rearrangement joins TRBV3-1 to TRBJ2-5; 7 nucleotides align to TRBD2. The V gene's germline CDR1 is LGHDT and CDR2 YNNKEL (reference sequence). V was pared by 4 bases and J by 0 bases, with 11 bases of the junction left unmatched. The CDR3 runs 17 residues. The CDR3 DNA sequence: TGTGCCAGCAGCCGGCGGCGGGGGAGGGACGACCAAGAGACCCAGTACTTC. Protein: CASSRRRGRDDQETQYF.

The V gene is TRBV14, the J gene TRBJ2-2; no reliable D call. The V end lost 1 base, the J end lost 8 bases, and 8 bases lay between the germline ends. The CDR3 is 13 amino acids. CDR1 is SGHDN and CDR2 is FVKESK in the germline V gene. The CDR3 DNA follows: TGTGCCAGCAGCCAAGTTTATGGAGGGGAGCTGTTTTTT. This codes for CASSQVYGGELFF.

This clonotype was found a few times. The chain couples TRBV7-3 to TRBJ2-7; 8 bases line up with TRBD2. Germline CDR1 SGHTA, CDR2 FQGTGA. V lost 4 bases to trimming and J lost 3 bases; unmatched junction nucleotides: 8. The CDR3 consists of 15 residues. The CDR3: CASSSPTSGSYEQYF. The CDR3 DNA reads as TGTGCCAGCAGCTCCCCGACAAGCGGGAGCTACGAGCAGTACTTC.

The chain couples TRBV9 to TRBJ1-2; D not resolved. The CDR3 length is 13 residues. V was cut by 0 bases and J by 6 bases, with 9 bases left in between. Germline lookup yields CDR1 SGDLS and CDR2 YYNGEE. The CDR3 region is CASSVVGNHGYTF. CDR3 DNA sequence: TGTGCCAGCAGCGTAGTTGGGAACCATGGCTACACCTTC. Complete variable domain (other parts from reference TRBV9 and TRBJ1-2): DSGVTQTPKHLITATGQRVTLRCSPRSGDLSVYWYQQSLDQGLQFLIQYYNGEERAKGNILERFSAQQFPDLHSELNLSSLELGDSALYFCASSVVGNHGYTFGSGTRLTVV.

The chain links TRBV6-1 to TRBJ1-1; TRBD1 might be the D (6 bases). Per the germline V gene, CDR1 is MNHNS and CDR2 is SASEGT. CDR3 length equals 15 residues. The V gene lost 6 bases and the J gene lost 1 base, with 15 bases spanning the gap. The CDR3 DNA sequence: TGTGCCAGCAGCCAAGGTGGCAGGGGGAACACTGAAGCTTTCTTT. Translated: CASSQGGRGNTEAFF.

In this sample, this clonotype turned up a few times. The gene calls are TRBV5-1 and TRBJ1-2, with D hard to call. The V and J ends lost 1 base and 6 bases respectively, with 7 bases between them. The germline V gene encodes CDR1 SGHRS and CDR2 YFSETQ. This CDR3 has 12 residues. This CDR3 reads CASSLNKDGYTF. The CDR3 DNA is TGCGCCAGCAGCTTGAATAAGGATGGCTACACCTTC.

The table lists this clonotype with a few counts. The rearrangement joins TRBV7-2 to TRBJ1-5, with a possible D match to TRBD1 (5 bases). The CDR3 consists of 14 residues. Per germline, CDR1 SGHTA and CDR2 FQGNSA. Trimming took off 3 bases at V and 4 bases at J, with 10 bases between the two ends. CDR3 sequence reads: CASSFDQGNQPQHF. The DNA of the CDR3 is TGTGCCAGCAGCTTTGACCAGGGAAATCAGCCCCAGCATTTT.

This clonotype was counted a few times. The chain combines TRBV10-3 with TRBJ1-5, with D perhaps matching TRBD1 (5 bases). Germline V gene sequence: CDR1 ENHRY, CDR2 SYGVKD. The CDR3 consists of 15 residues. V lost 3 bases and J 2 bases, leaving 11 bases between the germline ends. CDR3 DNA: TGTGCCATCAGTGAAGGGGTCATGGGCAATCAGCCCCAGCATTTT. Encoded protein: CAISEGVMGNQPQHF.

This clonotype appeared many times. This chain links TRBV12-3 or TRBV12-4 with TRBJ1-1, with 10 positions matching TRBD1. CDR3 length equals 12 residues. Unmatched junction bases numbered 6, after V lost 7 bases and J lost 10 bases. The CDR3 coding sequence is TGTGCCAGCACCTTGGGGACAGGGGTAGCTTTCTTT. It yields the protein CASTLGTGVAFF.

The V call is TRBV30, the J call TRBJ2-3; 8 bases agree with TRBD2. The CDR3 totals 13 residues. V dropped 4 bases and J dropped 5; count of bases not matched to a gene: 5. Germline CDR1 GTSNPN, CDR2 SVGIG (reference sequence). CDR3 DNA sequence: TGTGCCTGGACGGCGGGGGGAGAAGATACGCAGTATTTT. This sequence encodes CAWTAGGEDTQYF.

This clonotype showed up many times. The chain couples TRBV10-3 to TRBJ2-3; a weak D match, TRBD2 (6 bases). CDR1 and CDR2 (germline): ENHRY, SYGVKD. The CDR3 consists of 14 residues. V lost 6 bases and J lost 2, with 12 bases in between. The CDR3 nucleotides are TGTGCCATCAGACCGGGACTGTCCACAGATACGCAGTATTTT. It codes for CAIRPGLSTDTQYF.

This clonotype has just a few counts. V is TRBV20-1 and J is TRBJ2-7; 8 nucleotides align to TRBD1. CDR1 and CDR2 (germline): DFQATT, SNEGSKA (reference sequence). Germline trimming cut 2 bases from V and 5 bases from J; bases unmatched to any gene: 17. This CDR3 is built from 17 residues. CDR3 residues: CSARHHVTGGLAHEQYF. The CDR3 coding sequence is TGCAGTGCTAGACACCACGTCACAGGGGGTTTAGCTCACGAGCAGTACTTC.

The chain has TRBV7-3 and TRBJ2-2; D is unresolved. The germline V gene encodes CDR1 SGHTA and CDR2 FQGTGA. With 2 bases removed from V and 1 base from J, the gap between germline ends came to 8 bases. The CDR3 is 15 amino acids. CDR3 in DNA: TGTGCCAGCAGCTTAGACCCGGGGAACACCGGGGAGCTGTTTTTT. Translating gives CASSLDPGNTGELFF.

The rearrangement links TRBV20-1 to TRBJ1-4, with TRBD1 matching 10 bases. The germline gives CDR1 DFQATT, CDR2 SNEGSKA (reference sequence). V shed 3 bases, J shed 7 bases, and the junction held 5 bases outside the gene matches. The CDR3 is 14 residues long. The CDR3 DNA follows: TGCAGTGCTAGCCGACAGGGGGCGCGTGAAAAACTGTTTTTT. Its protein product is CSASRQGAREKLFF.

V gene TRBV2 combines with J gene TRBJ2-5; 7 bases align to TRBD2. Trimming cost V 7 bases and J 5 bases; bases outside gene matches: 16. The CDR3 spans 16 residues. Germline CDR1 reads SNHLY; CDR2 reads FYNNEI. CDR3 in DNA: TGTGCCAGCACCGAATTGGGAGGGGACCTTGGGGAGACCCAGTACTTC. This codes for CASTELGGDLGETQYF.